The text below deals with one TCR beta chain. The sample is drawn from a study of T cell changes during pregnancy in multiple sclerosis. Assay used: immunoSEQ multiplex PCR; TCRdb lists only in-frame clones, some missing. The sample carries around 20,000 clones, around 90% recorded once. The CDR3 spans 16 residues. Germline V gene data show CDR1 as GTSNPN and CDR2 as SVGIG (reference sequence). Trimming left V 0 bases short and J 4 bases short, with 16 bases between. Source: CD8+ T cells from peripheral blood mononuclear cells, taken after pregnancy. The TCR was taken from a female donor in good health, enrolled as a control in a pregnancy study. The J gene is TRBJ2-1, the V gene TRBV30; D is perhaps TRBD1 (6 bases). The CDR3 loop is CAWSVALQGIYNEQFF. The CDR3 DNA reads as TGTGCCTGGAGTGTTGCATTACAGGGAATATACAATGAGCAGTTCTTC. The full variable domain, its missing parts supplied by reference TRBV30 and TRBJ2-1, is SQTIHQWPATLVQPVGSPLSLECTVEGTSNPNLYWYRQAAGRGLQLLFYSVGIGQISSEVPQNLSASRPQDRQFILSSKKLLLSDSGFYLCAWSVALQGIYNEQFFGPGTRLTVL.